This T cell receptor beta chain was captured by sequencing in a study of molecular identifiers for immune sequencing clone quantification. Sorted cells numbering roughly 18,000 to 1,100,000, with 10%, 30% or 50% RNA, yielded the naive CD8 libraries. Naive CD8 T cells were FACS-sorted by CD8+CD4-CCR7+CD45RA+ markers. Trimming took 4 bases from V and 2 from J; bases not matched to a gene: 3. The CDR3 totals 14 residues. Per germline, CDR1 ENHRY and CDR2 SYGVKD. As previously described, bulk TCR libraries were made using listed TCR primers. Via MiXCR, TCRdb re-called the PCR reads, giving one row per CDR3 protein. There are 300,000 to 350,000 distinct CDR3 sequences in the sample; about 22% occur only once, and more than 0.8% lies in the top ten.

The clonotype originates from a human donor in good health. Some libraries in this study had Jurkat cell RNA spiked in. The chain is built from TRBV10-3 and TRBJ2-5; TRBD2 agrees at 8 bases. Sequencing was done on a sample of naive CD8+ T cells from blood, with Jurkat cell RNA spiked in. Subset given: FACS-sorted CD8+CD4-CCR7+CD45RA+ naive T cells. The CDR3 sequence: CAISGAGAQETQYF. CDR3 nucleotide sequence: TGTGCCATCAGTGGAGCGGGAGCACAAGAGACCCAGTACTTC.